The 2 T cell receptor beta chains in this list originate from one sample, sequenced in a study of glioma-infiltrating T cells (dated by TCRdb to 2015 to 2016). This sample was sequenced with an Illumina MiSeq. The iRepertoire nested amplicon-rescue multiplex PCR (arm-PCR) platform was used to amplify TCR alpha and beta CDR3 regions from RNA. The public reads were quality trimmed at Q25 with fastp and then assembled into clones with MiXCR by TCRdb, keeping productive beta chains. Under each unique CDR3 protein, matching rows form one entry showing the most common genes and DNA. The sample table holds about 44,000 distinct CDR3 sequences, of which under 25% were seen once. The top ten clones comprise 6% to 7% of the sample. Sequenced material: glioma tissue, nonneoplastic brain tissue, or PBMCs (not recorded which). These receptors came from a human donor with low-grade glioma or glioblastoma, undergoing nonglioma brain surgery, or in good health (not recorded which).

Points on this clonotype: This may be a read error, as it is one base from a much larger clone. The J gene is TRBJ1-5, the V gene TRBV3-1; 8 bases line up with TRBD1. The CDR3 has 16 residues. The germline CDR1 and CDR2 sequences are LGHDT and YNNKEL (reference sequence). Here the CDR3 DNA reads TGTGACAGCAGCCAAGGGGTCGGGACAGGTAATCAGCCCCAGCATTTT. Amino acids: CDSSQGVGTGNQPQHF.

This clonotype was seen many times. This chain's CDR3 is CASSLVIYTSGGEETQYF. The CDR3 bases are TGTGCCAGCAGCTTAGTGATCTATACTAGCGGGGGTGAAGAGACCCAGTACTTC. The V call is TRBV7-3, the J call TRBJ2-5; 11 bases line up with TRBD2. The germline CDR1 and CDR2 sequences are SGHTA and FQGTGA. V lost 2 bases, J lost 3 bases, and 11 bases stayed unmatched. The CDR3 consists of 18 residues.